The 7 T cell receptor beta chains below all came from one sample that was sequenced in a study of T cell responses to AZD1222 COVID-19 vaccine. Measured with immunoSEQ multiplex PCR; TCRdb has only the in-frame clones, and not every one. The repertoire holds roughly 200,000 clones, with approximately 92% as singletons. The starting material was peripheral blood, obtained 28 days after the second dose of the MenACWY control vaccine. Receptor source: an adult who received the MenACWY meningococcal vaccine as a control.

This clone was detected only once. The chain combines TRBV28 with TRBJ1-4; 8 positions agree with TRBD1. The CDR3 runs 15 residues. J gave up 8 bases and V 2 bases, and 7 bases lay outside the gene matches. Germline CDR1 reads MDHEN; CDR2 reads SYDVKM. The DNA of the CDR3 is TGTGCCAGCAGTTTAACCAGGGGGCTGGACGAAAAACTGTTTTTT. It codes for CASSLTRGLDEKLFF.

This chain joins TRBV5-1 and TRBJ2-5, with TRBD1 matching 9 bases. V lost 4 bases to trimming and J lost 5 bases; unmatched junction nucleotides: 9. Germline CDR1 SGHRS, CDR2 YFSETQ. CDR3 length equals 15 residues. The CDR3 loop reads CASSRTGVPGETQYF. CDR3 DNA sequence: TGCGCCAGCAGCAGGACAGGGGTACCTGGGGAGACCCAGTACTTC.

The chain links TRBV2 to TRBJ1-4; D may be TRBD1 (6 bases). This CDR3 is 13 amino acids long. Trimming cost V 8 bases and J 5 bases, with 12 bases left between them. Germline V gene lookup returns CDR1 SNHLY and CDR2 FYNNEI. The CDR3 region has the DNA TGTGCCAGCTCTAGGGGGGGAAATGAAAAACTGTTTTTT. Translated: CASSRGGNEKLFF.

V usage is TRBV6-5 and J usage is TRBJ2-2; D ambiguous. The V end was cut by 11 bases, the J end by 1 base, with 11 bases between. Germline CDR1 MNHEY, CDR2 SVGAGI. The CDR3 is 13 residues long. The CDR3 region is CAALWGNTGELFF. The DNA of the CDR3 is TGTGCCGCTTTGTGGGGGAACACCGGGGAGCTGTTTTTT.

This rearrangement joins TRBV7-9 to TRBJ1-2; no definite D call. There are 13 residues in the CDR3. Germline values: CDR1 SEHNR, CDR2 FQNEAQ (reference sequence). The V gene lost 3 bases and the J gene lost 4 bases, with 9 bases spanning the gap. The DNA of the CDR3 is TGTGCCAGCAGCTTGTTGGCCGCCTATGGCTACACCTTC. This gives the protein CASSLLAAYGYTF.

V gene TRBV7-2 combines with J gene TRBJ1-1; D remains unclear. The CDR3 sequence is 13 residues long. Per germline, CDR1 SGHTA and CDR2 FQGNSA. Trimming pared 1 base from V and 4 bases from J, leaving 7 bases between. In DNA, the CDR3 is TGTGCCAGCAGCTTAGGATTAGCCACTGAAGCTTTCTTT. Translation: CASSLGLATEAFF.

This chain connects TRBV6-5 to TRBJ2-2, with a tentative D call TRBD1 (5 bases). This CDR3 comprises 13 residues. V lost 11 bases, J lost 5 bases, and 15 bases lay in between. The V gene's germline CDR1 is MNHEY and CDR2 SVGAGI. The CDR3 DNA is TGTGCCGTGACATTAGGGGCAACCGGGGAGCTGTTTTTT. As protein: CAVTLGATGELFF.